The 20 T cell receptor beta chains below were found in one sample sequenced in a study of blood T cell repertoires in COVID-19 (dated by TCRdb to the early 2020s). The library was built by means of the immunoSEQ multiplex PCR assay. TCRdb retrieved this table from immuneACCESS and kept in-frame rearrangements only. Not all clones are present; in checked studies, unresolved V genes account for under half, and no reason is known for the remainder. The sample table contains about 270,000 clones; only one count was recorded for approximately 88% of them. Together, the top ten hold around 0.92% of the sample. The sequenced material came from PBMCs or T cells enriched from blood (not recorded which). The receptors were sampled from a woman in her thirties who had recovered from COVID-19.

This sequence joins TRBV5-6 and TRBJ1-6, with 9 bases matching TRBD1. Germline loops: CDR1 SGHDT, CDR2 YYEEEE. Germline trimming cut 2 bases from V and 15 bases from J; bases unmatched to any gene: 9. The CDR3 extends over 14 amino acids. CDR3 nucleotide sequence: TGTGCCAGCAGCTTTCCCGGGACAGGGAACAACCTCCACTTT. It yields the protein CASSFPGTGNNLHF. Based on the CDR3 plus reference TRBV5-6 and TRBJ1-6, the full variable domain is DAGVTQSPTHLIKTRGQQVTLRCSPKSGHDTVSWYQQALGQGPQFIFQYYEEEERQRGNFPDRFSGHQFPNYSSELNVNALLLGDSALYLCASSFPGTGNNLHFGNGTRLTVT.

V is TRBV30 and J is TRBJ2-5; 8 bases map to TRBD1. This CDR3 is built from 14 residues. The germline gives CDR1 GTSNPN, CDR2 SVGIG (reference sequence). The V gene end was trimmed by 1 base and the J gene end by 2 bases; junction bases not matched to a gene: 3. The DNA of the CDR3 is TGTGCCTGGAGTGCCTGGACAGGGCAAGAGACCCAGTACTTC. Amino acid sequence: CAWSAWTGQETQYF.

DNA for the CDR3: TGTGCCAGCAGTGAAGAGGACAGGGGTGGCTACACCTTC. Translation gives CASSEEDRGGYTF. The V call is TRBV2, the J call TRBJ1-2, with 9 positions matching TRBD1. Losses at the gene ends were 1 base for V and 7 bases for J; bases not matched to a gene: 1. The CDR3 loop spans 13 amino acids. The germline CDR1 and CDR2 sequences are SNHLY and FYNNEI.

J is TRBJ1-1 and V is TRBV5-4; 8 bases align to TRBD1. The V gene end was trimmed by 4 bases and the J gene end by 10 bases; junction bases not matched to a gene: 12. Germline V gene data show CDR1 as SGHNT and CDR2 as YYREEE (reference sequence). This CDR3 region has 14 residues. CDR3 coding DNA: TGTGCCAGCAGCATCGACGGACAGGGTCGGGGAGCTTTCTTT. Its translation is CASSIDGQGRGAFF.

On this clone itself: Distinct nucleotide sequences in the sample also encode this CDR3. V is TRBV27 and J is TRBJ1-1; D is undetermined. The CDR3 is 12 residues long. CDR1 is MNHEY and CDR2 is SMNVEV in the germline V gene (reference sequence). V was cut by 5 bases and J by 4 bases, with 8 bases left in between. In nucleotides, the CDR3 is TGTGCCAGCAGTCCGCGGGGCACTGAAGCTTTCTTT. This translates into CASSPRGTEAFF.

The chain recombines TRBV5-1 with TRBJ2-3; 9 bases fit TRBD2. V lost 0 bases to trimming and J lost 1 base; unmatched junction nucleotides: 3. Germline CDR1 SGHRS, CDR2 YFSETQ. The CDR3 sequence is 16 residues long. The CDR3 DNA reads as TGCGCCAGCAGCTTGGACGTAGCGGGAGGCACAGATACGCAGTATTTT. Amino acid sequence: CASSLDVAGGTDTQYF. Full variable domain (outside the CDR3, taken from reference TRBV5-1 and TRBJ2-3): KAGVTQTPRYLIKTRGQQVTLSCSPISGHRSVSWYQQTPGQGLQFLFEYFSETQRNKGNFPGRFSGRQFSNSRSEMNVSTLELGDSALYLCASSLDVAGGTDTQYFGPGTRLTVL.

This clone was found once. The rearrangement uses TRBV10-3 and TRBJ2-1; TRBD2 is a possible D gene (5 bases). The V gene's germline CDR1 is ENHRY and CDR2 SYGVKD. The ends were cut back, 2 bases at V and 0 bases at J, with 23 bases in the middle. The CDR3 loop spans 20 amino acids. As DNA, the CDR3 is TGTGCCATCAGTGAGCCCGAGGACGGAGGTAGAAAAAGCTCCTACAATGAGCAGTTCTTC. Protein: CAISEPEDGGRKSSYNEQFF.

The CDR3 nucleotides read TGTGCCAGCAGCTTCGCTCTAGCGGGAGCGAACAATGAGCAGTTCTTC. It codes for CASSFALAGANNEQFF. The chain recombines TRBV7-7 with TRBJ2-1; TRBD2 matches at 10 bases. The trim removed 3 bases at V and 5 bases at J, leaving 7 bases unmatched. The CDR3 has 16 amino acids. Per germline, CDR1 SSHAT and CDR2 FNYEAQ (reference sequence). Full variable domain (missing parts from reference TRBV7-7 and TRBJ2-1): GAGVSQSPRYKVTKRGQDVTLRCDPISSHATLYWYQQALGQGPEFLTYFNYEAQPDKSGLPSDRFSAERPEGSISTLTIQRTEQRDSAMYRCASSFALAGANNEQFFGPGTRLTVL.

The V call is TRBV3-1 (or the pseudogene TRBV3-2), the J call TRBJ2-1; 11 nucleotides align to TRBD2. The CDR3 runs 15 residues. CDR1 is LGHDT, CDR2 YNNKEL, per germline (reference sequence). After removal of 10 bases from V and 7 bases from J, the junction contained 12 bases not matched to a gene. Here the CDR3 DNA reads TGTGCCACCGCTCCCGCGACTAGCGGGATAAATGAGCAGTTCTTC. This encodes CATAPATSGINEQFF.

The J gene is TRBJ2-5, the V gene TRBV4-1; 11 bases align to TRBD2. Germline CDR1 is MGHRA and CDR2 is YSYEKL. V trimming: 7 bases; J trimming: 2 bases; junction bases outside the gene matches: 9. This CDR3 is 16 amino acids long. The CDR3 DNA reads TGCGCCAGCACGGGGCCTAGCGGGAGGTCTCAAGAGACCCAGTACTTC. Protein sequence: CASTGPSGRSQETQYF.

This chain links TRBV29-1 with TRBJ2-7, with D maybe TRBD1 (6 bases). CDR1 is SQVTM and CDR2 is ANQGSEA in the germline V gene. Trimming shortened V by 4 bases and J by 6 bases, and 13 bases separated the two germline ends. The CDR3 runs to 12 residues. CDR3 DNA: TGCAGCGTTGTGGGGGCTCTGGGCGAGCAGTACTTC. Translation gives CSVVGALGEQYF.

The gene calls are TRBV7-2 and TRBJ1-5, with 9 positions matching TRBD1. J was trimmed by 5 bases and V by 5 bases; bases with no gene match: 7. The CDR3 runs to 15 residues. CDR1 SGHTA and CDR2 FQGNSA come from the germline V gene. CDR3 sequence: CASSLGQGRDQPQHF. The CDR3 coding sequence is TGTGCCAGCAGCCTTGGACAGGGGAGGGATCAGCCCCAGCATTTT.

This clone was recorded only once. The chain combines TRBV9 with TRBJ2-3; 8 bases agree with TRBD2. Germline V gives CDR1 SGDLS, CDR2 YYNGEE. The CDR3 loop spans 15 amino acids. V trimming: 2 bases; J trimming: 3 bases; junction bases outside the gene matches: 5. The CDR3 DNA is TGTGCCAGCAGCGTCGGCGGGGGGCCAACAGATACGCAGTATTTT. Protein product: CASSVGGGPTDTQYF.

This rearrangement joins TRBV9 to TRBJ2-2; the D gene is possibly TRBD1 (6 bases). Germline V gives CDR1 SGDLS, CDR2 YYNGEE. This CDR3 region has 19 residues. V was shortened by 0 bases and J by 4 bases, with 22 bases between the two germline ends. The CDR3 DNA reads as TGTGCCAGCAGCGTAGACCGGGACAAACGAAGGCGAGTCACCGGGGAGCTGTTTTTT. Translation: CASSVDRDKRRRVTGELFF.

CDR3 in DNA: TGCAGCGTTGAGCCTGACAGGGGAGGAAGAAACACCATATATTTT. This gives the protein CSVEPDRGGRNTIYF. The chain is built from TRBV29-1 and TRBJ1-3; TRBD1 aligns across 8 bases. After removal of 3 bases from V and 5 bases from J, the junction contained 9 bases not matched to a gene. This CDR3 is built from 15 residues. Germline CDR1 and CDR2: SQVTM and ANQGSEA.

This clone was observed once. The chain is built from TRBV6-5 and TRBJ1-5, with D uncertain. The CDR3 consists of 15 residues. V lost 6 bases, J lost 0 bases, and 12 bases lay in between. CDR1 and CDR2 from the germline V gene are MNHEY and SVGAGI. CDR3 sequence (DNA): TGTGCCAGCAGCCAGGTGCTGAATAGCAATCAGCCCCAGCATTTT. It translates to CASSQVLNSNQPQHF.

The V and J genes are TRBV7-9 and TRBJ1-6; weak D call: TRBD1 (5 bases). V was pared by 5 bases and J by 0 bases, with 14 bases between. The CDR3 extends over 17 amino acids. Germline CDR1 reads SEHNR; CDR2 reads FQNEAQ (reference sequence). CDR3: CASSINGGGSYNSPLHF. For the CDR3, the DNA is TGTGCCAGCAGCATCAACGGGGGTGGCTCCTATAATTCACCCCTCCACTTT.

CDR3 coding DNA: TGTGCCAGCAGTTTATCACAGGGGGCATGGATTGGTAGCGATGGCTACACCTTC. It yields the protein CASSLSQGAWIGSDGYTF. The rearrangement joins TRBV28 to TRBJ1-2, with 9 bases identical to TRBD1. Looked up from germline, CDR1 is MDHEN and CDR2 is SYDVKM. The CDR3 runs 18 residues. After removal of 1 base from V and 6 bases from J, the junction contained 15 bases not matched to a gene.

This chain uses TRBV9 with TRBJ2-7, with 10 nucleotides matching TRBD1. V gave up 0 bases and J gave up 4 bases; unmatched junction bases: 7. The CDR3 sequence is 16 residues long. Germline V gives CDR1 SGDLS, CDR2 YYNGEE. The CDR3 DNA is TGTGCCAGCAGCGTAGTACCCGGGACAGGGGTTTACGAGCAGTACTTC. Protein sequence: CASSVVPGTGVYEQYF.

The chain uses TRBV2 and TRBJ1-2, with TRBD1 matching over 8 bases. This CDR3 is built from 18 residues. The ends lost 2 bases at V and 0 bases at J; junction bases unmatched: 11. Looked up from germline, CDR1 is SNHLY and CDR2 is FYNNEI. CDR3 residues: CASSESGSGDRPNYGYTF. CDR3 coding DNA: TGTGCCAGCAGTGAATCCGGGAGTGGGGACAGGCCTAACTATGGCTACACCTTC.